This TCR beta chain was sequenced during a study of cytomegalovirus exposure and HLA in healthy donors. In the study overall: A preliminary data release comprised roughly 80 million unique TCRs obtained from HLA-typed donors.

Comments on this clone: What it binds is unknown.

60 Vbeta and 13 Jbeta primers were used in PCR. The data were produced by immunoSEQ multiplex PCR, yet TCRdb's version contains in-frame clones alone and is incomplete. Found here are around 65,000 clones, 78% of them singletons; the top ten hold approximately 2.9%. Regarding the study as a whole: In a later analysis, across HLA loci, associated TCR counts were highest for DRB1, lowest for HLA-C. In a later analysis, at a false discovery rate of 0.05, under 20,000 TCR beta sequences matched HLA alleles.

Sequencing was done on a sample of PBMCs. This clonotype was obtained from a girl between 10 and 17 years old in good health and CMV-seropositive.

The CDR3 loop reads CASSPPPGDDYGYTF. The CDR3 coding sequence is TGTGCCAGCAGCCCCCCCCCGGGGGATGACTATGGCTACACCTTC. V gene TRBV13 combines with J gene TRBJ1-2; D possibly corresponds to TRBD1 (5 bases). This CDR3 comprises 15 residues. CDR1 and CDR2 (germline): PRHDT, FYEKMQ (reference sequence). Trimming shortened V by 5 bases and J by 3 bases, and 16 bases separated the two germline ends.